The clone carrying this T cell receptor (beta chain) was counted ten times or more. The antigen is not known. The sample comes from a study of T cell repertoires in cytomegalovirus infection. Overall study context: Epitope selection comprised recently identified HLA-C-restricted CMV epitopes and well-studied HLA-B-restricted CMV epitopes. Broader study findings: Carriers of CMV and the relevant HLA type were discriminated by public TCR beta frequency.

TCRdb passed the reads through MiXCR, listing each CDR3 protein once. Among about 280,000 distinct CDR3 sequences, less than 25% were seen once, and the ten largest hold roughly a fifth. The CDR3 consists of 15 residues. V was clipped by 5 bases and J by 1 base, with 14 bases between them. This sample comprised cultured PBMCs, obtained from culture after CMV antigen stimulation. This receptor was taken from a human donor in good health (CMV status not recorded). Some clones in this sample may be carry-over from other donors' samples. The V gene is TRBV12-3 or TRBV12-4, the J gene TRBJ1-2; D perhaps matches TRBD1 (5 bases). CDR3 coding DNA: TGTGCCAGCAGTCTCAGGGTATTGGGTAACTATGGCTACACCTTC. The encoded protein is CASSLRVLGNYGYTF.